The 13 T cell receptor beta chains given below trace back to one sample, sequenced in a study of T-cell memory formation after mild COVID-19. TCRdb re-analysed the 5' RACE reads in MiXCR, keeping a single row per CDR3 protein. This table has 58,000 or so distinct CDR3 sequences, 25% to 30% appearing once. Sequenced: PBMCs or a T cell subset sorted from them (not recorded which). The receptors derive from a man aged 18 to 30 who had mild COVID-19 (a few samples of this study predate the infection). Cell type and time point are not known.

The chain recombines TRBV6-2 or TRBV6-3 with TRBJ2-1; 12 bases match TRBD2. Per germline, CDR1 MNHEY and CDR2 SVGEGT. With 0 bases clipped from V and 1 base from J, the junction kept 4 bases outside the gene matches. The length of the CDR3 is 18 residues. The CDR3 bases are TGTGCCAGCAGTTACTCGACTAGCGGGGGTTCTTCCTACAATGAGCAGTTCTTC. Translating gives CASSYSTSGGSSYNEQFF.

This clonotype was found a few times. V and J are TRBV20-1 and TRBJ2-5; D is uncertain. Trimming pared 6 bases from V and 11 bases from J, leaving 19 bases between. The CDR3 loop spans 12 amino acids. Germline assignment: CDR1 DFQATT and CDR2 SNEGSKA (reference sequence). CDR3 sequence: CSATLLTVRQYF. The CDR3 DNA reads TGCAGTGCCACTTTACTCACGGTTAGACAGTACTTC.

CDR3 in DNA: TGTGCCAGCAGTCCCCTCGAATCCTACGAGCAGTACGTC. Translation: CASSPLESYEQYV. The rearrangement links TRBV6-6 to TRBJ2-7; no clear D. Per germline, CDR1 MNHNY and CDR2 SVGAGI (reference sequence). Trimming stripped 5 bases from V and 1 base from J, with 9 bases between. The CDR3 consists of 13 residues.

In this sample, this clonotype turned up a few times. V is TRBV7-6 and J is TRBJ2-1; tentative D call: TRBD1 (5 bases). V was shortened by 3 bases and J by 0 bases, with 15 bases between the two germline ends. The CDR3 consists of 17 residues. Germline loops: CDR1 SGHVS, CDR2 FNYEAQ. The DNA for the CDR3 is TGTGCCAGCAGCTTCATTCAGGGCGCAAGCTCCTACAATGAGCAGTTCTTC. Amino acid sequence: CASSFIQGASSYNEQFF. Supplemented by reference TRBV7-6 and TRBJ2-1, the full variable domain reads GAGVSQSPRYKVTKRGQDVALRCDPISGHVSLYWYRQALGQGPEFLTYFNYEAQQDKSGLPNDRFSAERPEGSISTLTIQRTEQRDSAMYRCASSFIQGASSYNEQFFGPGTRLTVL.

The chain couples TRBV27 to TRBJ1-1; perhaps TRBD1 as D (5 bases). V dropped 2 bases and J dropped 2 bases, with 12 bases sitting between them. The CDR3 is 15 residues long. Germline V gives CDR1 MNHEY, CDR2 SMNVEV (reference sequence). The CDR3 loop is CASSLRSGFNTEAFF. The DNA of the CDR3 is TGTGCCAGCAGTTTAAGATCAGGGTTCAACACTGAAGCTTTCTTT.

Of note for this clonotype: A read error is possible here, since a much larger clone lies one base away. The chain is built from TRBV7-2 and TRBJ2-3; 9 bases are a match to TRBD2. Trimming cost V 2 bases and J 1 base; bases outside gene matches: 1. The CDR3 is 15 residues long. Germline V lookup: CDR1 SGHTA, CDR2 FQGNSA. Here the CDR3 reads CASSLLAGRTDTQYF. CDR3 nucleotide sequence: TGTGCCAGCAGCTTACTAGCGGGGCGCACAGATACGCAGTATTTT.

DNA for the CDR3: TGTGCCAGCAGTTTGGGCGGCCGCCCCACGGATACGCAGTATTTT. It is translated as CASSLGGRPTDTQYF. The chain employs TRBV12-3 or TRBV12-4 and TRBJ2-3; D unclear. Trimming took 3 bases from V and 6 from J, leaving 16 bases between them. This CDR3 has 15 residues.

The chain recombines TRBV23-1 with TRBJ1-5, with 8 bases that match TRBD1. TRBV23-1 is sorted into the ORF group, with uncertain function. CDR3 length equals 14 residues. Germline trimming cut 8 bases from V and 1 base from J; bases unmatched to any gene: 4. CDR3 amino acids: CASPGGRSNQPQHF. DNA of the CDR3: TGCGCCAGCCCAGGGGGCCGGAGCAATCAGCCCCAGCATTTT.

This sequence joins TRBV4-3 and TRBJ2-5; D is unresolved. The CDR3 is 14 amino acids. V shed 3 bases and J shed 5 bases, with 13 bases lying between them. Germline lookup yields CDR1 LGHNA and CDR2 YSLEER. The CDR3 DNA is TGCGCCAGCAGCCAGGCGATCGGAATGGAGACCCAGTACTTC. Its protein product is CASSQAIGMETQYF.

The chain links TRBV7-6 to TRBJ1-5; 7 bases map to TRBD1. The ends lost 5 bases at V and 0 bases at J; junction bases unmatched: 13. The CDR3 is 18 residues long. CDR1 is SGHVS, CDR2 FNYEAQ, per germline. The CDR3 sequence is CASSLRLAGQYSNQPQHF. The CDR3 DNA reads TGTGCCAGCAGCCTTCGCCTGGCGGGACAGTATAGCAATCAGCCCCAGCATTTT.

The chain carries TRBV20-1 and TRBJ2-1, with D perhaps TRBD2 (5 bases). Germline CDR1 is DFQATT and CDR2 is SNEGSKA (reference sequence). With 0 bases removed from V and 7 bases from J, the gap between germline ends came to 13 bases. The CDR3 extends over 14 amino acids. The CDR3 DNA reads TGCAGTGCTAGAGATGGAGTCCGGGGAAATGAGCAGTTCTTC. This codes for CSARDGVRGNEQFF.

The chain is built from TRBV7-9 and TRBJ2-5; 8 bases fit TRBD2. The CDR3 loop spans 16 amino acids. After removal of 6 bases from V and 2 bases from J, the junction contained 11 bases not matched to a gene. CDR1 and CDR2 from the germline V gene are SEHNR and FQNEAQ (reference sequence). CDR3 DNA sequence: TGTGCCAGCAGTAGCGCCGGGGGGGGCGCTCAAGAGACCCAGTACTTC. Translation gives CASSSAGGGAQETQYF.

The chain uses TRBV9 and TRBJ2-2; D might be TRBD2 (5 bases). This CDR3 spans 15 amino acids. The germline gives CDR1 SGDLS, CDR2 YYNGEE. The V end was cut by 4 bases, the J end by 3 bases, with 13 bases between. CDR3 in DNA: TGTGCCAGCAGCCTCTCGGGGTCGGACACCGGGGAGCTGTTTTTT. It is translated as CASSLSGSDTGELFF.